This TCR beta chain derives from a study of cytomegalovirus exposure and HLA in healthy donors. General study findings and limits: Rarity held for most TCR sequences, but there were some public TCRs that occurred in many donors.

This CDR3 comprises 12 residues. The germline CDR1 and CDR2 sequences are SGDLS and YYNGEE. The ends were cut back, 4 bases at V and 5 bases at J, with 10 bases in the middle. A word on this clone: What it binds is not known.

A multiplex PCR was run with 60 Vbeta primers and 13 Jbeta primers. The assay was immunoSEQ multiplex PCR, and TCRdb's table has in-frame clones only and misses some. Of some 170,000 clones listed, 80% to 90% are singletons. The specimen was PBMCs. The chain combines TRBV9 with TRBJ2-7; D is possibly TRBD2 (6 bases). The clonotype originates from a woman between 25 and 40 years old in good health and CMV-seropositive. Here the CDR3 DNA reads TGTGCCAGCAGCCCCGGGGGAAACGAGCAGTACTTC. Residues: CASSPGGNEQYF.